This T cell receptor (beta chain) appears in the sequencing data of a study of cytomegalovirus exposure and HLA in healthy donors (dated by TCRdb to 2016 to 2017). Background for the entire study: An earlier analysis of more than 550 of the donors reported approximately 260 Gb of sequence data and 117 million unique TCR beta sequences obtained from 180 million or so T cells. An early release that covered 640 HLA-typed donors contained 250 to 350 gigabases of sequencing data and roughly 84 million unique TCR sequences. The genetic ancestry cluster associated with self-reported Caucasian donors included 70% to 85% of the roughly 380 genotyped donors. The study aimed to test whether cataloging public T cell receptors could reveal signatures of past pathogen exposure. The study profiled the T cell repertoires of more than 500 subjects by immunosequencing and related them to cytomegalovirus serostatus. A separate validation cohort of 100 to 150 different subjects was used in addition to the roughly 720-subject first cohort. To predict cytomegalovirus infection status, the study combined high-throughput TCR immunosequencing, statistical association of individual TCRs with disease status, and machine learning. A later analysis re-analyzed previously published TCR beta repertoires from 500 to 700 donors and added high-resolution HLA genotyping to study TCR occurrence patterns. Rather than drawing on any new phenotypic data, the later analysis identified candidate immune exposures from TCR beta sequences and the way those sequences occurred across donors. In an earlier analysis of more than 550 of the donors, high-throughput TCR beta sequencing was used to judge whether each TCR beta V gene segment behaved as functional or pseudogenic. Donor age, sex, ethnicity and CMV serostatus were collected together with the repertoire data. In a later genetic analysis, genome-wide SNP genotypes for about three fifths of the roughly 670 donors were used, and that subset was treated as a discovery cohort. All discovery cohort repertoires had been generated using a single sequencing platform. Both class I and class II loci were covered by HLA typing, at four-digit resolution. The number of donors typed differed by locus, with roughly 629-640 for A, B, C, DRB1 and DQB1, 522 for DQA1, about 610 for DPA1, and 472 for DPB1. Four to six DR-DQ haplotypes were handled as single units for association and clustering, since linkage in the cohort was strong. Across around 400 genotyped donors of the cohort, an average of roughly 250,000 unique TCR beta nucleotide sequences per donor were sequenced, and 15% to 20% of those sequences were non-productive.

Receptor amplification or capture employed the immunoSEQ multiplex PCR assay. A mixture of 60 forward primers for TCR Vbeta segments and 13 reverse primers for TCR Jbeta segments was used in the multiplex PCR. A multiplex PCR assay on genomic DNA amplified the CDR3 region of rearranged TCR beta genes. Amplified TCR beta libraries were sequenced as 87-base-pair reads on the Illumina HiSeq System. From the authors' description of their analysis: A later analysis tallied around 80 million unique TCR beta chains across the roughly 610 repertoires, and around 9.9 million of those chains were shared by two or more donors. Raw reads were error-corrected and collapsed into unique sequences with a nearest-neighbor algorithm that merged closely related sequences to remove PCR and sequencing errors. To assign V, D and J gene segments, CDR3 sequences were aligned to IMGT reference sequences. For a sequence to be retained, a match of at least six nucleotides was required to both a V gene segment and a J gene segment. A rearrangement was called productive if the CDR3 had no stop codons and remained in frame with V and J, and every other rearrangement was called non-productive. CDR3 was defined according to IMGT convention as the region running from the second conserved V-encoded cysteine to the conserved J-encoded phenylalanine. The earlier analysis of 450 to 750 of the donors excluded any sequence lacking an unambiguous match to a single V gene segment. An earlier analysis of fewer than 650 of the donors classified V segments as functional when productive rearrangements were above 56.7% and as segregating when the standard deviation between donors was above 5%. A statistical classification framework was built to diagnose cytomegalovirus status from the catalog of TCR beta chain sequences. A later analysis assigned V and J genes by comparing TCR nucleotide sequences with IMGT/GENE-DB human TR gene sequences. In a later analysis, CDR3 sequences and most-parsimonious VDJ recombination scenarios were assigned using the TCRdist pipeline. In a later analysis, every TCR beta chain was defined by the combination of its CDR3 amino acid sequence and its V-gene family, and reads without a unique V-gene family were dropped. In a later analysis, a few hundred highly shared, low-generation-probability nucleotide sequences were removed to address suspected cross-contamination and a sequencing artifact. For each public chain, a later analysis derived a clonal expansion index from normalized ranks of inferred template counts within each repertoire. Generation probabilities in a later analysis came from a VDJ recombination model fitted to out-of-frame rearrangements, and those results were checked against IGoR. In a later analysis, TCR-TCR, TCR-HLA and TCR-CMV co-occurrence was scored with hypergeometric tests, and a repertoire-size bias correction was applied to TCR pairs. False discovery rates were estimated in a later analysis by permuting HLA or CMV assignments 20 times. In a later analysis, co-occurring TCRs were grouped using DBSCAN, with TCRdist sequence similarity added in when clustering inside HLA-allele-positive subsets. For co-occurrence clustering, repertoires with fewer than 30,000 or more than 120,000 public chains were excluded, along with 5 or 6 repertoires with anomalous nucleotide sharing. Held by TCRdb, this immuneACCESS table contains in-frame sequences only and omits some clones. Under half of the omission traces to an unresolved V gene where checked; the cause of the rest is unknown. The DNA gave D and trimming, while V, J and clone size come from that table. This sample is represented by 150,000 to 200,000 clones; just under 80% of them were singletons. The top ten clonotypes cover about 6% of the sample.

At the junction V is shortened by 1 base and J by 2 bases, with 6 bases in between. As encoded in the germline V gene, CDR1 is SGHVS while CDR2 is FNYEAQ. Including cysteine and phenylalanine, the CDR3 has 13 amino acids. Only the CDR3 part of the read is kept: 39 bases, read in frame from the first base. The cohort consisted of 650 to 700 healthy bone marrow donors. At the time of sampling, every cohort member was nominally healthy, though immune exposures that went unrecorded were likely present. The donor was CMV seropositive and belonged to the group of 250 to 350 seropositive cohort members. Every donor gave a peripheral blood sample, and the peripheral blood mononuclear cells from that sample were used for TCR beta sequencing. Genomic DNA extraction from the blood cell samples was performed with the Qiagen DNeasy Blood Extraction Kit. The research as a whole found: In a later analysis, several top co-occurrence clusters were reported to appear linked to parvovirus B19, influenza, CMV and Epstein-Barr virus. In an earlier analysis of a few hundred of the donors, most TCR beta V segments were observed in productive rearrangements about 87% or about 30% of the time, broadly matching IMGT annotations. A later genetic analysis reported fewer N-insertions in productive TCRs among donors in an Asian-associated ancestry cluster than the roughly 690-donor mean. Most CMV-associated TCR beta chains appeared to be HLA-restricted in a later analysis, and the HLA associations seemed to be driven largely by CMV exposure. V-gene and J-gene trimming of TCR beta chains was associated with a missense DCLRE1C variant in a later genetic analysis, and the association was replicated in an independent cohort. Some IMGT-functional V segments, including TRBV6-2 and TRBV6-3, could not be told apart with the 87-base-pair reads, so those segments were excluded. A further reported finding was that TCR beta sequences accurately predicted the HLA-A and HLA-B alleles for most subjects in the first cohort. Three of the identified cytomegalovirus-associated TCR beta chains were confirmed in vitro to be specific for cytomegalovirus antigens. In both the original and validation cohorts, the classifier was reported to diagnose cytomegalovirus status with high specificity and sensitivity. The study gave a list of over 150 TCR beta chains associated with cytomegalovirus. Seventeen rarely observed V segments, including chromosome 9 orphons, were excluded from the earlier analysis of about 500 of the donors because counts were too low. CMV serostatus was the only immune exposure information available for the cohort. HLA typing was unavailable for some donors at each locus, so association tests used only the typed subset. Most TCR sequences were seen in very few donors, while some public TCRs were found in many individuals. The sequencing pipeline was judged likely to have produced a cluster of highly shared sequence variants as a technical artifact. In a later analysis, the rate of TCR association differed among HLA loci, with DRB1 alleles having the most associated TCRs and HLA-C alleles having the fewest. At a false discovery rate of 0.05, a later analysis linked under 20,000 TCR beta sequences to specific HLA alleles. According to the authors, the approach could potentially be generalized to other disease states and immunological phenotypes. In this cohort, only TCR beta chains were sequenced, and detectable features were limited by the absence of alpha or paired-chain data. Linkage disequilibrium might explain the correlated functional status among segregating V segments, but an unknown experimental factor could not be excluded. Sequencing depth was assumed to be roughly uniform across donors in the presence/absence analyses, though that assumption may not hold. When HLA alleles, especially DR and DQ, strongly co-occurred, TCR associations were difficult to assign to individual alleles. Compared with equally common non-associated chains, HLA-associated TCR beta chains in a later analysis were more clonally expanded and had lower generation probabilities.

Only one count was recorded for this clone. Its antigen is currently not known. No base quality information exists; no much larger clone differs at one position. The same CDR3 also results from other DNA sequences found in this sample. This TCR was sampled from a woman in her twenties or thirties in good health and CMV-seropositive. Specimen: PBMCs. Here the chain combines TRBV7-6 and TRBJ2-7, and perhaps TRBD1 as D gene, on 5 matching bases. CDR3 reads: CASSLGGPYEQYF. In nucleotides, the sequence is TGTGCCAGCAGCTTAGGGGGCCCCTACGAGCAGTACTTC.